The rows below give T cell receptor beta chains drawn from one sample of a study of shared clonotypes between healthy human individuals. Clones were sequenced by immunoSEQ multiplex PCR, and TCRdb holds only the in-frame ones, with some missing. The sample records 2.3 million or so clones, over 90% being singletons. Input material: naive CD4+ T cells from PBMCs. These receptors came from a man aged 18 to 35 in good health. Some clones in this sample may be carry-over from other donors' samples. Each CDR3 is given with its conserved first and last residue. The order of the fields is V gene, D gene, J gene, clone size, CDR3 DNA, CDR3 protein. The D gene is left open where the match is weak. The size entry is marked missing in some rows and otherwise reads once, few, many or a size class.

>TRBV9|-|TRBJ2-2|-
TGTGCCAGCAGCGTAGAGGGGGACCCGAACACCGGGGAGCTGTTTTTT
CASSVEGDPNTGELFF
>TRBV16|-|TRBJ1-1|-
TGTGCCAGCAGCCCACTCGACCGGGCCCGAAGACTCACTGAAGCTTTCTTT
CASSPLDRARRLTEAFF
>TRBV5-4|TRBD2|TRBJ2-7|once
TGTGCCAGCAGCTCGGGACTAGCGGGAGGAAGGCCCTACGAGCAGTACTTC
CASSSGLAGGRPYEQYF
>TRBV4-1|-|TRBJ1-5|few
TGCGCCAGCAGCCAAGAGGGGGGCCAGATGGGCAATCAGCCCCAGCATTTT
CASSQEGGQMGNQPQHF
>TRBV28|-|TRBJ1-1|-
TGTGCCAGCAGTTTGGCAGCTACGAACACTGAAGCTTTCTTT
CASSLAATNTEAFF
>TRBV2|-|TRBJ2-1|-
TGTGCCAGCAGCCGACTAGTTGCCAATGAGCAGTTCTTC
CASSRLVANEQFF
>TRBV28|TRBD1|TRBJ2-7|-
TGTGCCAGCAGCTCGGGACAGGCGTTCTACGAGCAGTACTTC
CASSSGQAFYEQYF
>TRBV30|TRBD2|TRBJ2-1|-
TGTGCCTGGAGTGTGGGGACTAGCGGGAGTCGGGATGAGCAGTTCTTC
CAWSVGTSGSRDEQFF
>TRBV7-2|TRBD2|TRBJ2-4|-
TGTGCCAGCAGCCCCGGGAGCGGGAGGGGATCCAAAAACATTCAGTACTTC
CASSPGSGRGSKNIQYF
>TRBV9|-|TRBJ1-1|-
TGTGCCAGCAGCGCCCAATCAGTGACAGGAACTGAAGCTTTCTTT
CASSAQSVTGTEAFF
>TRBV6-1|TRBD1|TRBJ1-5|-
TGTGCCAGCAGTGAAGGGTCAACAGGGGTAGGGAGTCAGCCCCAGCATTTT
CASSEGSTGVGSQPQHF
>TRBV6-6|TRBD2|TRBJ2-7|once
TGTGCCAGCAGTTGGAAACTAGCGGGAGTTGCACGACAGTACTTC
CASSWKLAGVARQYF
>TRBV28|TRBD1|TRBJ2-2|once
TGTGCCAGCAGACAGACTCAGGGGGCCGGGGAGCTGTTTTTT
CASRQTQGAGELFF
>TRBV7-3|TRBD2|TRBJ2-1|-
TGTGCCAGCAGCTTAACGATGGCTAGCGGGAAGCATGAGCAGTTCTTC
CASSLTMASGKHEQFF
>TRBV6-6|TRBD1|TRBJ1-1|once
TGTGCCAGCAGTTTAGGGGCGACAGGGAGGAAGAGTGTCTTT
CASSLGATGRKSVF
>TRBV28|TRBD2|TRBJ2-7|-
TGTGCCAGCAGTTTTGCGGGAGGACGGCGCGAGCAGTACTTC
CASSFAGGRREQYF
>TRBV30|-|TRBJ2-4|-
TGTGCCTGGAGTTTACAGGGTTCGGACATTCAGTACTTC
CAWSLQGSDIQYF
>TRBV28|-|TRBJ2-2|-
TGTGCCAGCAGTTACACCGGGACCCCGGGAGGGGAGCTGTTTTTT
CASSYTGTPGGELFF
>TRBV5-1|-|TRBJ2-7|-
TGCGCCAGCAGCTTACCATCAGGTGAGCAGGGGTTCTACGAGCAGTACTTC
CASSLPSGEQGFYEQYF
>TRBV5-1|-|TRBJ2-1|-
TGCGCCAGCAGCGGCGGGGTAAGGGGCGATGAGCAGTTCTTC
CASSGGVRGDEQFF
>TRBV7-6|-|TRBJ2-3|-
TGTGCCAGCAGCTTTTACAAGGGTGGGGATACGCAGTATTTT
CASSFYKGGDTQYF
>TRBV5-4|TRBD1|TRBJ1-1|-
TGTGCCAGCAGCTTGGCGAAGGCAGGGGGGCCGGGCACTGAAGCTTTCTTT
CASSLAKAGGPGTEAFF
>TRBV19|-|TRBJ1-1|-
TGTGCCAGTAGCGTAACAAAGAACACTGAAGCTTTCTTT
CASSVTKNTEAFF
>TRBV27|-|TRBJ2-1|-
TGTGCCAGCAGCCTTACATTTCGGACCTACAATGAGCAGTTCTTC
CASSLTFRTYNEQFF
>TRBV7-3|-|TRBJ2-1|-
TGTGCCAGCAGCTTAGCGAAGTGGGACTCGCAGTTCTTC
CASSLAKWDSQFF
>TRBV4-3|TRBD1|TRBJ1-4|-
TGCGCCAGCAGCCCGTCTCCGCCCCGACAGGGGGTTGAAAAACTGTTTTTT
CASSPSPPRQGVEKLFF
>TRBV18|TRBD2|TRBJ2-1|once
TGTGCCAGCTCAGCAGGACTAGCGGGAGATGTTCGCTATGAGCAGTTCTTC
CASSAGLAGDVRYEQFF
>TRBV5-1|-|TRBJ1-2|once
TGCGCCAGCAGCTCGGGGACGGATTCTATGGCCTACACCTTC
CASSSGTDSMAYTF
>TRBV7-9|-|TRBJ1-2|-
TGTGCCAGCAGCTGGCAGTCGTTTGGCTACACCTTC
CASSWQSFGYTF
>TRBV19|-|TRBJ1-4|-
TGTGCCAGTAGTACCACGAACCAGGGGAATGGCGAAAAACTGTTTTTT
CASSTTNQGNGEKLFF
>TRBV18|TRBD1|TRBJ2-6|-
TGTGCCAGCTCAGCTCGTGGGGGACAGACAATCTCTGGGGCCAACGTCCTGACTTTC
CASSARGGQTISGANVLTF
>TRBV18|TRBD1|TRBJ1-2|-
TGTGCCAGCTCACCACAAAGACAGGGAGGTGGCTACACCTTC
CASSPQRQGGGYTF
>TRBV9|-|TRBJ2-1|-
TGTGCCAGCAGCGTAAGGCAGGTCTCCTACAATGAGCAGTTCTTC
CASSVRQVSYNEQFF
>TRBV6-6|TRBD1|TRBJ2-5|-
TGTGCCAGCAGTTACGGGACAGGGGGAGAGACCCAGTACTTC
CASSYGTGGETQYF
>TRBV28|-|TRBJ1-3|-
TGTGCCAGCGTCGGCTCTGGCTCTGGAAACACCATATATTTT
CASVGSGSGNTIYF
>TRBV18|TRBD1|TRBJ2-1|-
TGTGCCAGCTCACCGGACAGGCTCTCCTACAATGAGCAGTTCTTC
CASSPDRLSYNEQFF
>TRBV7-9|TRBD1|TRBJ1-6|-
TGTGCCAGCAGCTCTAGACAGGGCGGAAAATTCCACTTT
CASSSRQGGKFHF
>TRBV27|-|TRBJ2-7|-
TGTGCCAGCTCACCTCCCCGGGCAGGCTCCTACGAGCAGTACTTC
CASSPPRAGSYEQYF
>TRBV27|-|TRBJ2-5|-
TGTGCCAGCAGTTTGGCACTTAAATCGGAGACCCAGTACTTC
CASSLALKSETQYF
>TRBV5-1|TRBD2|TRBJ2-2|-
TGCGCCAGCAGCTCCGGACTAGCGGGCGCGTCAAATGGGGTCGCCGGGGAGCTGTTTTTT
CASSSGLAGASNGVAGELFF
>TRBV6-6|TRBD1|TRBJ2-1|-
TGTGCCAGCAGTTACGAACAGGGGGCGCGAAATGAGCAGTTCTTC
CASSYEQGARNEQFF
>TRBV10-3|TRBD2|TRBJ2-1|-
TGTGCCATCAGAAACGGACTAGCGGGAGGTAATGAGCAGTTCTTC
CAIRNGLAGGNEQFF
>TRBV2|-|TRBJ1-1|-
TGTGCCAGCAGTCCGAACCCGAACACTGAAGCTTTCTTT
CASSPNPNTEAFF
>TRBV9|-|TRBJ1-5|-
TGTGCCAGCAGTATCGAATCGGGAGGTCAGCCCCAGCATTTT
CASSIESGGQPQHF
>TRBV5-1|-|TRBJ1-4|-
TGCGCCAGCAGCTTGGGGGACACGATTAATGAAAAACTGTTTTTT
CASSLGDTINEKLFF
>TRBV5-1|TRBD2|TRBJ2-3|-
TGCGCCAGCAGCTTAAAACCACTAGCGGGAGAGCCCTCTGGGCATACGCAGTATTTT
CASSLKPLAGEPSGHTQYF
>TRBV5-1|-|TRBJ2-3|-
TGCGCCAGCAGCTTCGGGGCGGCAGGGGCAGATACGCAGTATTTT
CASSFGAAGADTQYF
>TRBV9|TRBD2|TRBJ2-7|-
TGTGCCAGCAGCGAAGGACTAGCGGGCTCCTACGAGCAGTACTTC
CASSEGLAGSYEQYF